This T cell receptor beta chain was found in a study of cytomegalovirus exposure and HLA in healthy donors (dated by TCRdb to about 2017). Study-wide context: According to an earlier analysis of a few hundred of the donors, about 170 million T cells yielded some 120 million unique TCR beta sequences and less than 300 Gb of sequence data. Roughly 300 gigabases of sequencing data and 91 million or so unique TCR sequences made up an early release that covered several hundred HLA-typed donors. Of the 300 to 500 genotyped donors, approximately 81% were placed in the genetic ancestry cluster associated with self-reported Caucasian donors. The study was designed to test whether signatures of past pathogen exposure could be identified by cataloging public T cell receptors. The T cell repertoires of some 700 subjects were profiled by immunosequencing and related to cytomegalovirus serostatus. Besides the first cohort of around 670 subjects, a separate validation cohort made up of 120 different subjects was used. High-throughput TCR immunosequencing, statistical association of individual TCRs with disease status, and machine learning were combined to predict cytomegalovirus infection status. To study patterns of TCR occurrence, a later analysis re-analyzed previously published TCR beta repertoires from several hundred donors and added high-resolution HLA genotyping. Rather than using new phenotypic data, the later analysis identified candidate immune exposures from TCR beta sequences and from how often those sequences occurred across donors. An earlier analysis of 450 to 750 of the donors used high-throughput TCR beta sequencing to judge whether each TCR beta V gene segment behaved as functional or pseudogenic. Donor age, sex, ethnicity and CMV serostatus were compiled together with the repertoire data. In a later genetic analysis, genome-wide SNP genotypes for about 65% of the roughly 670 donors were used, and that subset was treated as a discovery cohort. All discovery cohort repertoires had been generated using a single sequencing platform. HLA typing covered class I and class II loci at four-digit resolution. The number of donors typed differed by locus, with about 629-630 for A, B, C, DRB1 and DQB1, approximately 500 for DQA1, 600 to 610 for DPA1, and approximately 470 for DPB1. Because of strong linkage in the cohort, 5 or 6 DR-DQ haplotypes were treated as single units for association and clustering. Across around 400 genotyped donors of the cohort, an average of about 240,000 unique TCR beta nucleotide sequences per donor were sequenced, and 15% to 20% of those sequences were non-productive. Overall study results and their limits: In this cohort, only TCR beta chains were sequenced, and detectable features were limited by the absence of alpha or paired-chain data. Because HLA typing was unavailable for some donors at each locus, only the typed subset was used in association tests. The earlier analysis of about 600 of the donors excluded about 16 rarely observed V segments, including chromosome 9 orphons, because counts were too low. Some IMGT-functional V segments, including TRBV6-2 and TRBV6-3, could not be told apart with the 87-base-pair reads, so those segments were excluded. The authors suggested that the approach could potentially be generalized to other disease states and immunological phenotypes. In an earlier analysis of fewer than 750 of the donors, most TCR beta V segments were observed in productive rearrangements about 87% or about 30% of the time, broadly matching IMGT annotations. Compared with the approximately 600-donor mean, donors in an Asian-associated ancestry cluster had fewer N-insertions in productive TCRs, according to a later genetic analysis. A further reported finding was that TCR beta sequences accurately predicted the HLA-A and HLA-B alleles for most subjects in the first cohort. A later analysis associated about 17,000 TCR beta sequences with specific HLA alleles at a false discovery rate of 0.05. Immune exposure information for the cohort was limited to CMV serostatus. In a later analysis, TCR association rates were found to vary across HLA loci, with the most associated TCRs seen for DRB1 alleles and the fewest for HLA-C alleles. Sequencing depth was assumed to be roughly uniform across donors in the presence/absence analyses, though that assumption may not hold. Correlated functional status among segregating V segments might be attributable to linkage disequilibrium, but an unknown experimental factor could not be ruled out. Most TCR sequences were seen in very few donors, while some public TCRs were found in many individuals. Several of the top co-occurrence clusters appeared to be linked to parvovirus B19, influenza, CMV and Epstein-Barr virus, according to a later analysis. A cluster of highly shared sequence variants was judged likely to represent a technical artifact of the sequencing pipeline. Compared with equally common non-associated chains, HLA-associated TCR beta chains in a later analysis were more clonally expanded and had lower generation probabilities. In a later genetic analysis, a missense DCLRE1C variant was associated with V-gene and J-gene trimming of TCR beta chains, and the association was replicated in an independent cohort. In the study, 150 to 200 TCR beta chains were listed as associated with cytomegalovirus. The classifier was reported to diagnose cytomegalovirus status with high specificity and sensitivity in both the original and validation cohorts. In a later analysis, most CMV-associated TCR beta chains were found to appear HLA-restricted, with HLA associations seemingly driven largely by CMV exposure. When HLA alleles, especially DR and DQ, strongly co-occurred, attributing TCR associations to individual alleles was difficult. In vitro tests confirmed that a few of the cytomegalovirus-associated TCR beta chains recognize cytomegalovirus antigens.

In total, 500 to 700 healthy bone marrow donors made up the cohort. All cohort members were sampled while nominally healthy, although unrecorded immune exposures were likely present. The donor tested CMV seropositive, placing the donor among the 250 to 350 seropositive members of the cohort. Each donor provided a peripheral blood sample, and peripheral blood mononuclear cells were used for TCR beta sequencing. Genomic DNA was extracted from the blood cell samples with the Qiagen DNeasy Blood Extraction Kit. The CDR1 and CDR2 encoded by the germline V gene (reference sequence) are SEHNR and FQNEAQ. The CDR3 measures 15 amino acids from cysteine to phenylalanine. Kept here is only the CDR3 DNA, which spans 45 bases and is read in frame from base 1. From V the trimming removes 4 bases and from J it removes 11 bases, while the gene matches leave 9 bases of the junction unaccounted for. This clone was detected a few times. This clone's antigen is unknown. Base qualities are not provided; no much larger clone lies one nucleotide away.

The library was generated by the immunoSEQ multiplex PCR assay. The multiplex PCR relied on a mix of 60 forward primers for TCR Vbeta segments and 13 reverse primers for TCR Jbeta segments. A multiplex PCR assay on genomic DNA amplified the CDR3 region of rearranged TCR beta genes. The Illumina HiSeq System was used to sequence the amplified TCR beta libraries as 87-base-pair reads. In the source study's methods: A later analysis counted some 74 million unique TCR beta chains across the 550 to 800 repertoires, and around 9.9 million of these chains were shared by at least two donors. Raw reads were error-corrected and collapsed into unique sequences with a nearest-neighbor algorithm that merged closely related sequences to remove PCR and sequencing errors. Alignment of CDR3 sequences to IMGT reference sequences was used to assign V, D and J gene segments. For a sequence to be retained, at least a six-nucleotide match to both a V gene segment and a J gene segment was required. A rearrangement was called productive if the CDR3 had no stop codons and remained in frame with V and J, and every other rearrangement was called non-productive. CDR3 was defined by IMGT convention, running from the second conserved V-encoded cysteine to the conserved J-encoded phenylalanine. In an earlier analysis of around 540 of the donors, sequences lacking an unambiguous match to a single V gene segment were excluded. In an earlier analysis of 500 to 750 of the donors, V segments were called functional above 56.7% productive rearrangements and were called segregating when the between-donor standard deviation exceeded 5%. A statistical classification framework was built for diagnosing cytomegalovirus status from the catalog of TCR beta chain sequences. V and J gene assignment, in a later analysis, came from comparing TCR nucleotide sequences with IMGT/GENE-DB human TR gene sequences. In a later analysis, CDR3 sequences and most-parsimonious VDJ recombination scenarios were assigned using the TCRdist pipeline. In a later analysis, each TCR beta chain was defined by its CDR3 amino acid sequence together with its V-gene family, and reads without a unique V-gene family were excluded. To address suspected cross-contamination and a sequencing artifact, a later analysis removed over 500 highly shared, low-generation-probability nucleotide sequences. In a later analysis, a clonal expansion index was calculated for each public chain from normalized within-repertoire ranks of inferred template counts. Generation probabilities in a later analysis came from a VDJ recombination model fitted to out-of-frame rearrangements, and those results were checked against IGoR. Hypergeometric tests were used in a later analysis to score TCR-TCR, TCR-HLA and TCR-CMV co-occurrence, with a repertoire-size bias correction applied to the TCR pairs. In a later analysis, false discovery rates were estimated by permuting HLA or CMV assignments 20 times. In a later analysis, co-occurring TCRs were grouped using DBSCAN, and TCRdist sequence similarity was added for clustering within HLA-allele-positive subsets. Repertoires with fewer than 30,000 or more than 120,000 public chains were left out of co-occurrence clustering, as were five repertoires with anomalous nucleotide sharing. TCRdb holds this immuneACCESS table with in-frame rearrangements only. Some clones are missing; in checked studies, unresolved V genes explain under half, and the rest has no known cause. V and J calls and clone size are copied from that table; D and trimming were computed from the DNA. Here the sample has over 150,000 clones; just under 75% occur a single time. Approximately 5% of the sample is taken by the ten largest.

The sequence was collected from a man aged 30 to 45 in good health and CMV-seropositive. Here the chain combines TRBV7-9 and TRBJ1-6, and 9 junction bases match TRBD1. The specimen sequenced was PBMCs. The bases read TGTGCCAGCAGCTCCGCCGGGACAGGGCCGGCACCCCTCCACTTT. It specifies CASSSAGTGPAPLHF.